Below, 8 T cell receptor beta chains from the same sample are listed, as sequenced in a study of identical twins. Via MiXCR, TCRdb re-called the 5' RACE reads, giving one row per CDR3 protein. The data show hundreds of thousands of distinct CDR3 sequences, around 6.1% seen once. The sequenced material came from naive T cells sorted from blood. The source is a young man in good health.

This clonotype was seen ten or more times. The chain couples TRBV27 to TRBJ2-3; TRBD2 matches 13 bases. The V segment lost 5 bases and the J segment 2 bases; nucleotides outside the gene matches: 4. The CDR3 totals 16 residues. Germline V gene data show CDR1 as MNHEY and CDR2 as SMNVEV (reference sequence). DNA of the CDR3: TGTGCCAGCAGTCTCACTAGCGGGAGGGCCACAGATACGCAGTATTTT. Its translation: CASSLTSGRATDTQYF.

This clonotype occurred many times. The J gene is TRBJ2-3, the V gene TRBV4-3, with 15 bases identical to TRBD2. Germline V gene sequence: CDR1 LGHNA, CDR2 YSLEER. J lost 4 bases, V lost 3 bases, and 5 bases had no gene match. CDR3 length equals 17 residues. In nucleotides, the CDR3 is TGCGCCAGCAGCCAGATGGGACTAGCGGGAGGAGCAGATACGCAGTATTTT. It encodes CASSQMGLAGGADTQYF.

This clonotype was picked up a small number of times. J is TRBJ2-1 and V is TRBV2; 12 nucleotides match TRBD2. V dropped 8 bases and J dropped 10; count of bases not matched to a gene: 12. The CDR3 extends over 15 amino acids. Germline V gives CDR1 SNHLY, CDR2 FYNNEI. In DNA, the CDR3 is TGTGCCAGCCTTGGGCTAGCGGGAGGGCCAGGGGAGCAGTTCTTC. It yields the protein CASLGLAGGPGEQFF. Full variable domain (outside the CDR3, taken from reference TRBV2 and TRBJ2-1): EPEVTQTPSHQVTQMGQEVILRCVPISNHLYFYWYRQILGQKVEFLVSFYNNEISEKSEIFDDQFSVERPDGSNFTLKIRSTKLEDSAMYFCASLGLAGGPGEQFFGPGTRLTVL.

The V and J genes are TRBV27 and TRBJ2-7; D uncertain. This CDR3 spans 14 amino acids. Germline loops: CDR1 MNHEY, CDR2 SMNVEV (reference sequence). V gave up 6 bases and J gave up 5 bases, with 17 bases separating them. The CDR3 protein is CASRPLGRPNEQYV. The CDR3 nucleotides read TGTGCCAGCAGACCCTTGGGCAGGCCCAACGAGCAGTACGTC.

A note on this clonotype: Just one base apart from a much larger clone, this may be a read error. The V gene is TRBV9, the J gene TRBJ2-1; 10 bases align to TRBD2. The germline gives CDR1 SGDLS, CDR2 YYNGEE. This CDR3 comprises 15 residues. The CDR3 region has the DNA TGTGCCAGCAGCGTAGGGCTAGCGGGAGAAAATGAGCAGCTCTTC. Protein sequence: CASSVGLAGENEQLF.

This clonotype was detected a few times. The V gene is TRBV5-1, the J gene TRBJ1-5; D not certain. Per the germline V gene, CDR1 is SGHRS and CDR2 is YFSETQ. Deletions cut 2 bases from V and 7 bases from J, with 10 bases between. The CDR3 is made up of 13 amino acids. The CDR3 protein is CASSFDQTQPQHF. The CDR3 DNA is TGCGCCAGCAGCTTCGACCAGACCCAGCCCCAGCATTTT.

This clonotype was recorded at least ten times. The chain recombines TRBV12-3 or TRBV12-4 with TRBJ2-2; TRBD2 matches at 8 bases. Trimming cost V 6 bases and J 7 bases; bases outside gene matches: 13. This CDR3 region has 16 residues. The DNA of the CDR3 is TGTGCCAGCAGCTTACTAGCGGCACAGAAGTTCGGGGAGCTGTTTTTT. Protein: CASSLLAAQKFGELFF.

In regard to this clonotype: With a much larger clone just one base away, this may be a read error. The V call is TRBV10-1, the J call TRBJ2-3; perhaps TRBD2 as D (6 bases). CDR3 length equals 12 residues. CDR1 is WNHNN and CDR2 is SYGVQD in the germline V gene (reference sequence). In nucleotides, the CDR3 is TGCGCCAGCAGTGGTCGGCGGGATACGCGGTATTTT. Its translation is CASSGRRDTRYF.